This T cell receptor (beta chain) comes out of a study of patients and donors after allogeneic stem cell transplantation. This clonotype was recorded many times. The length of the CDR3 is 14 residues. Unmatched junction bases numbered 5, after V lost 6 bases and J lost 2 bases. One entry per CDR3 protein results from TCRdb running MiXCR on the RT-PCR reads. Seen here are roughly 940,000 distinct CDR3 sequences, roughly 18% observed once, and the top ten hold approximately 5.9%. The sequenced sample was blood, either unsorted or a sorted T cell fraction (not recorded which). The rearrangement uses TRBV12-3 or TRBV12-4 and TRBJ2-5, with TRBD1 matching over 8 bases. This receptor was identified in a human donor who was either an allogeneic HSCT recipient or a stem cell or donor lymphocyte infusion donor (not recorded which). It is not recorded whose cells these are; they may come from a transplant donor. The CDR3, as DNA: TGTGCCAGCAGCTCATGGACAGGGCAAGAGACCCAGTACTTC. Translating it yields CASSSWTGQETQYF.